A selection of T cell receptor beta chains follows, all from one sample in a study of beta chain features in type 1 diabetes. Repertoires were generated with immunoSEQ multiplex PCR, while TCRdb's copy carries only in-frame clones and drops some. The table records approximately 330,000 clones, about 11% of them present only once. Sequencing was performed on naive CD4+ T cells from blood. Receptors were obtained from a woman aged 25-40 years in good health. CDR3s leave out the opening cysteine and the closing phenylalanine or tryptophan.

J: TRBJ2-7
V: TRBV30
length: 14
CDR3: AGRNLAGVNPYEQY

J: TRBJ2-5
V: TRBV28
length: 12
CDR3: ASITGGGGETQY

J: TRBJ2-3
V: TRBV7-3
length: 13
CDR3: ASSLNGQGTDTQY

J: TRBJ2-1
V: TRBV25-1
length: 13
CDR3: ASSRSGHRYNEQF

J: TRBJ1-1
V: TRBV30
length: 9
CDR3: AWMIEGWAF

J: TRBJ2-1
V: TRBV7-7
length: 11
CDR3: ASSLTSGDEQF

J: TRBJ2-3
V: TRBV5-1
length: 12
CDR3: ASDGGVSTDTQY

J: TRBJ2-7
V: TRBV7-9
length: 10
CDR3: ASSLTLDRVY

J: TRBJ2-2
V: TRBV4-1
length: 13
CDR3: ASSKGTGNTGELF

J: TRBJ1-2
V: TRBV5-6
length: 10
CDR3: ASSPDRDGYT

J: TRBJ1-1
V: TRBV5-6
length: 11
CDR3: ASSSTPNTEAF

J: TRBJ2-5
V: TRBV28
length: 12
CDR3: ASSLLAAQETQY

J: TRBJ2-1
V: TRBV11-2
length: 15
CDR3: ASSLAPRRAYNNEQF

J: TRBJ2-7
V: TRBV6-6
length: 13
CDR3: ASRVTGQGTYEQY

J: TRBJ2-7
V: TRBV5-1
length: 12
CDR3: ASSLGQGAHEQY

J: TRBJ2-1
V: TRBV4-2
length: 12
CDR3: ASSQPSGSDEQF

J: TRBJ1-2
V: TRBV12-2
length: 13
CDR3: ASRLPRGGCYGYT

J: TRBJ1-4
V: TRBV4-2
length: 13
CDR3: ASSQAVQGDEKLF

J: TRBJ2-7
V: TRBV11-2
length: 13
CDR3: ASSLAGTESYEQY

J: TRBJ2-3
V: TRBV30
length: 10
CDR3: AWMGREGTQY

J: TRBJ2-6
V: TRBV6-6
length: 12
CDR3: ASTKSGRANVLT

J: TRBJ2-7
V: TRBV29-1
length: 12
CDR3: SVGGTASSYEQY

J: TRBJ2-7
V: TRBV23-1
length: 15
CDR3: ASSQSASGTGIYEQY

J: TRBJ2-1
V: TRBV19
length: 14
CDR3: ASSMDSVSSYNEQF

J: TRBJ2-7
V: TRBV7-2
length: 15
CDR3: ASSFFLAGGPGYEQY

J: TRBJ2-2
V: TRBV4-2
length: 17
CDR3: ASSQDIGREGRGTGELF

J: TRBJ2-1
V: TRBV5-4
length: 15
CDR3: ASSPGTGGPSFNEQF

J: TRBJ2-1
V: TRBV29-1
length: 10
CDR3: SVGLGANEQF

J: TRBJ2-3
V: TRBV7-3
length: 13
CDR3: ASSSLAGSTDTQY

J: TRBJ1-2
V: TRBV6-6
length: 12
CDR3: ASKELRQDYGYT

J: TRBJ1-1
V: TRBV7-2
length: 12
CDR3: ASSLNPAGTEAF

J: TRBJ2-1
V: TRBV7-6
length: 13
CDR3: ASSLLAGGGNEQF